This TCR beta chain was profiled in a study of shared clonotypes between healthy human individuals. As regards this clone: Its antigen remains unidentified.

Study results and caveats: Apart from blood, nothing was sampled; tissue repertoires likely differ.

The CDR3 extends over 14 amino acids. Germline CDR1 and CDR2: SEHNR and FQNEAQ (reference sequence). V shed 5 bases and J 4 bases; nucleotides not matched to a gene: 6. The data were produced by immunoSEQ multiplex PCR, yet TCRdb's version contains in-frame clones alone and is incomplete. Found here are around 2.1 million clones, nearly 97% of them singletons; the top ten hold less than 0.15%. The sequencing sample was made of naive CD4+ T cells sorted from blood. Described subset: CD45RA+ positively selected. The rearrangement links TRBV7-9 to TRBJ1-2, with 8 bases lining up with TRBD1. The clonotype was recovered from a man aged 18 to 35 in good health. The CDR3 protein is CASSLDRGPYGYTF. Written as DNA, the CDR3 is TGTGCCAGCAGCCTCGACAGGGGCCCCTATGGCTACACCTTC.